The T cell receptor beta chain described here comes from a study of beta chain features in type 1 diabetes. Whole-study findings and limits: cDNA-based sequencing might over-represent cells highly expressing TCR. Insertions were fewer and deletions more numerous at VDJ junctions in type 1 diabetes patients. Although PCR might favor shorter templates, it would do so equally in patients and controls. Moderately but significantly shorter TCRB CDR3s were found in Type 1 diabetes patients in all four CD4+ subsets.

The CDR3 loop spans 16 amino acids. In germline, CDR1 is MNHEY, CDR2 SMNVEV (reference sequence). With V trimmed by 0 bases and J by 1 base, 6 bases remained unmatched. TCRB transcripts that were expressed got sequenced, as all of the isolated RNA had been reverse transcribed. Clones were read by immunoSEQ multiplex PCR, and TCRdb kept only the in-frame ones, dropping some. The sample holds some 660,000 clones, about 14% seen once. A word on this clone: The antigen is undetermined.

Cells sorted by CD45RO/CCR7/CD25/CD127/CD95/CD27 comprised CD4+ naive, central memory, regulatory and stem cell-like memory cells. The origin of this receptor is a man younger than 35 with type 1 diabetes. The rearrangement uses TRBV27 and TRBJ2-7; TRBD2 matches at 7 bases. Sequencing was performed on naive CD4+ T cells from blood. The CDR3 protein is CASSLSVTSVSYEQYF. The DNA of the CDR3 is TGTGCCAGCAGTTTATCGGTTACTAGCGTATCCTACGAGCAGTACTTC.